This is a list of T cell receptor beta chains from one sample in a study of patients and donors after allogeneic stem cell transplantation. TCRdb redid the calling of the RT-PCR reads with MiXCR, one entry per CDR3 protein. The sample lists about 160,000 distinct CDR3 sequences, 30% seen once, with about 3% in the top ten. Sequencing was carried out using blood, either unsorted or a sorted T cell fraction (not recorded which). These receptors all stem from a human donor who was either an allogeneic HSCT recipient or a stem cell or donor lymphocyte infusion donor (not recorded which). It is not recorded whose cells these are; they may come from a transplant donor. Each CDR3 is given without its conserved first and last residue. The listing skips clone size in some rows; elsewhere it reads once, few, many or a size class.

size: .; V: TRBV12-3/TRBV12-4; J: TRBJ2-1; CDR3: ASRKRQGDEQF
size: .; V: TRBV15; J: TRBJ2-7; CDR3: ATSLGQGSYEQY
size: many; V: TRBV6-2/TRBV6-3; J: TRBJ2-7; CDR3: ASTHPVAGSYEQY
size: .; V: TRBV7-7; J: TRBJ2-5; CDR3: ASSLGQGLPRTQY
size: many; V: TRBV12-3/TRBV12-4; J: TRBJ1-5; CDR3: ASNRNGMRNQPQH
size: .; V: TRBV12-3/TRBV12-4; J: TRBJ1-1; CDR3: ASSLLGLYGGAF
size: .; V: TRBV5-1; J: TRBJ2-4; CDR3: ASSLEGSLNIQY
size: few; V: TRBV27; J: TRBJ1-1; CDR3: ASSPQTGMGSEAF
size: .; V: TRBV28; J: TRBJ1-2; CDR3: ASSLEDYGYT
size: .; V: TRBV6-5; J: TRBJ1-2; CDR3: ASSSYLDSSGYT
size: .; V: TRBV6-2/TRBV6-3; J: TRBJ1-5; CDR3: ASSYSQGAGFNQPQH
size: few; V: TRBV19; J: TRBJ1-1; CDR3: ASSMLGESTEAF
size: .; V: TRBV10-3; J: TRBJ2-7; CDR3: AISEGPSGTAAYEQY
size: .; V: TRBV6-2/TRBV6-3; J: TRBJ2-3; CDR3: ASSLAGGRPRTDTQY
size: few; V: TRBV6-5; J: TRBJ1-6; CDR3: ASRRLDRANSPLH
size: .; V: TRBV19; J: TRBJ2-1; CDR3: ASSIATGYEQF
size: .; V: TRBV6-2/TRBV6-3; J: TRBJ1-5; CDR3: ASSLSPGQGAQPQH
size: many; V: TRBV7-2; J: TRBJ1-1; CDR3: ASSLVPGLGDWDSEAF
size: .; V: TRBV27; J: TRBJ2-7; CDR3: ASSLASGTWYEQY
size: .; V: TRBV7-9; J: TRBJ1-2; CDR3: ASSPHVHGYT
size: many; V: TRBV15; J: TRBJ1-4; CDR3: ATSRQGGGEKLF
size: .; V: TRBV27; J: TRBJ2-7; CDR3: ASRLDGSHEQY
size: .; V: TRBV12-3/TRBV12-4; J: TRBJ2-5; CDR3: ASSLVSWETQY
size: .; V: TRBV10-3; J: TRBJ1-1; CDR3: AISDSGTLEAF
size: many; V: TRBV12-3/TRBV12-4; J: TRBJ1-1; CDR3: ASSFGVPEAF
size: few; V: TRBV10-3; J: TRBJ2-3; CDR3: AISTSGDSTDTQY
size: .; V: TRBV15; J: TRBJ2-7; CDR3: ATSMGTVGSYEQY
size: .; V: TRBV18; J: TRBJ2-7; CDR3: ATTQNRNEQY
size: .; V: TRBV5-1; J: TRBJ2-5; CDR3: ASSHGTGQETQY
size: .; V: TRBV28; J: TRBJ2-1; CDR3: ASSLGFGTEKNEQF
size: few; V: TRBV29-1; J: TRBJ1-2; CDR3: SVEADREANYGYT
size: .; V: TRBV6-5; J: TRBJ2-3; CDR3: ASSYSTFRPSTDTQY
size: .; V: TRBV5-1; J: TRBJ2-3; CDR3: ASSPGGVTDTQY
size: .; V: TRBV20-1; J: TRBJ2-2; CDR3: SATTDRKNTGELF
size: many; V: TRBV11-2; J: TRBJ1-6; CDR3: ASSQTGRGNSPLH
size: few; V: TRBV29-1; J: TRBJ2-3; CDR3: SVSGTSGNADTQY
size: many; V: TRBV5-1; J: TRBJ1-4; CDR3: ASSLEPGTNEKLF
size: .; V: TRBV28; J: TRBJ2-1; CDR3: ASSLSAGEIWEQF
size: .; V: TRBV4-3; J: TRBJ2-7; CDR3: ASSQEYSGSLPYEQY